The T cell receptor beta chain described here comes from a study of T cell changes during pregnancy in multiple sclerosis (dated by TCRdb to between 2019 and 2020). As for the study more broadly: In women with multiple sclerosis, the researchers looked at how the T cell repertoire shifted as pregnancy progressed.

Libraries were prepared through the immunoSEQ multiplex PCR assay. TCRdb re-hosts the immuneACCESS table, in-frame sequences only. Its copies lack some clones; in the studies checked, an unresolved V gene accounts for under half of them, and the cause for the rest is not known. Within this sample are 40,000 to 55,000 clones, with 92% of them counted one time only. Approximately 1.3% of the sample is in the top ten clones. To note about this clone: The antigen this receptor binds is unknown. No base quality information exists; no much larger clone differs at one position.

CDR1 and CDR2 were assigned from the germline V gene as SNHLY and FYNNEI. Relative to germline, V is 8 bases shorter and J is 4 bases shorter, with 10 bases between their ends. Measured from the cysteine to the phenylalanine, the CDR3 is 12 residues long. Only the CDR3 DNA is retained, 36 bases long and in frame from the first base. The sequenced sample was peripheral blood. Recombination connected TRBV2 to TRBJ2-3; the D region is possibly TRBD1 or TRBD2, each matching across 5 bases. The source is a female donor with multiple sclerosis, enrolled in a pregnancy study. The CDR3 region has the sequence CASRGVADTQYF. The nucleotide sequence reads TGTGCCAGCCGAGGGGTAGCAGATACGCAGTATTTT.